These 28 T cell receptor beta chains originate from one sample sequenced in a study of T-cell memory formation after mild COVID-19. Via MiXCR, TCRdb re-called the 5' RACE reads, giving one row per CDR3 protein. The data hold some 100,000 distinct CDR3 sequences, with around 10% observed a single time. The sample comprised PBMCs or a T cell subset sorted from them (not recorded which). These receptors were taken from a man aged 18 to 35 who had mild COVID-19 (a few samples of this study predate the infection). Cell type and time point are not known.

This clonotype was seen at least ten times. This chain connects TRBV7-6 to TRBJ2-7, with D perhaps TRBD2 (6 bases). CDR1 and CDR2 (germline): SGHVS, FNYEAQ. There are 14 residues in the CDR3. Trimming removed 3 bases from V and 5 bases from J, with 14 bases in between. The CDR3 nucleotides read TGTGCCAGCAGCTTGGGATCGGGAGCCAACGAGCAGTACTTC. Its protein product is CASSLGSGANEQYF.

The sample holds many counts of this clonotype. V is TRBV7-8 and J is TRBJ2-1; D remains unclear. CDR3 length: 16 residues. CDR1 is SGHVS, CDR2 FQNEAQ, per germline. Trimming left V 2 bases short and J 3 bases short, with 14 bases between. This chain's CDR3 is CASSLRALGLYNEQFF. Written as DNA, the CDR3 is TGTGCCAGCAGCTTAAGGGCCCTAGGTCTCTACAATGAGCAGTTCTTC.

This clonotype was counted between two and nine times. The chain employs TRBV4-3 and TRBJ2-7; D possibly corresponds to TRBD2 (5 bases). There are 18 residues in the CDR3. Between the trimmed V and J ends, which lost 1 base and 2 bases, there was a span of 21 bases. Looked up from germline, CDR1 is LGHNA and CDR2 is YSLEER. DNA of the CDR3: TGCGCCAGCAGCCAAGTAGCGACTACCGAAGAAGTCACCTACGAGCAGTACTTC. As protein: CASSQVATTEEVTYEQYF.

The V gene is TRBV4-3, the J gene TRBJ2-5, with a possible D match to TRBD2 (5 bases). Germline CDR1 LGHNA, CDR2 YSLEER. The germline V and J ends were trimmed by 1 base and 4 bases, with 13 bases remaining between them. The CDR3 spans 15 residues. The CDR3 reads CASSQGTAGGETQYF. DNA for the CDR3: TGCGCCAGCAGCCAAGGGACTGCGGGTGGAGAGACCCAGTACTTC.

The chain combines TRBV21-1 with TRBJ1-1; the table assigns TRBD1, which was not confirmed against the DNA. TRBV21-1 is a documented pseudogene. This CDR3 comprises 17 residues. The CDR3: CASSKGTRTGKNTEAFF. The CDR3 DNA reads TGTGCCAGCAGCAAAGGTACCAGGACAGGGAAGAACACTGAAGCTTTCTTT.

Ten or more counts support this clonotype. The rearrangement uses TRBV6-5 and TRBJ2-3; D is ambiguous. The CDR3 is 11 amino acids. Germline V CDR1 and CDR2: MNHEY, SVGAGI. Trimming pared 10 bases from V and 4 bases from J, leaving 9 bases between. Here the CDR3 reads CATRTPDTQYF. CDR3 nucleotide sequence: TGTGCCACCCGCACACCAGATACGCAGTATTTT.

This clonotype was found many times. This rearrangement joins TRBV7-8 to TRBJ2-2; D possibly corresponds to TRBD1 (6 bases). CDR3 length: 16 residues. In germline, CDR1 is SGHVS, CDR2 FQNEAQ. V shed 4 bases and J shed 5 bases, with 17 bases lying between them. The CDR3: CASSWTSGTITGELFF. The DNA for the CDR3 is TGTGCCAGCAGCTGGACCTCCGGGACAATTACCGGGGAGCTGTTTTTT.

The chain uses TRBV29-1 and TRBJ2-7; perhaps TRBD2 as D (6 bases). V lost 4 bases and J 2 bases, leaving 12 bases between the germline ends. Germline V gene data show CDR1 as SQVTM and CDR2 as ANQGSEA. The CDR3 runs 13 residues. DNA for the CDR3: TGCAGCGTTGTGGCGGGGCCGACCTACGAGCAGTACGTC. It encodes CSVVAGPTYEQYV.

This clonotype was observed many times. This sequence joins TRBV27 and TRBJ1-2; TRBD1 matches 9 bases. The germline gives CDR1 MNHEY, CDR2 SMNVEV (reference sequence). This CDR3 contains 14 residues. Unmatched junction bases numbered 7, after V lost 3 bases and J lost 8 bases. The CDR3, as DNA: TGTGCCAGCAGTTTCCTACAGGGGGCGGACGGCTACACCTTC. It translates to CASSFLQGADGYTF.

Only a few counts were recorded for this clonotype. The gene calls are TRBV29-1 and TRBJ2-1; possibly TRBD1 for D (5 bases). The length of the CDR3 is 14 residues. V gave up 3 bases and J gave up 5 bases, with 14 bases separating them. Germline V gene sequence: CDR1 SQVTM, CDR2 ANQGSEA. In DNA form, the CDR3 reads TGCAGCGTTGAGGGGTCAGGGCCCCACAATGAGCAGTTCTTC. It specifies CSVEGSGPHNEQFF.

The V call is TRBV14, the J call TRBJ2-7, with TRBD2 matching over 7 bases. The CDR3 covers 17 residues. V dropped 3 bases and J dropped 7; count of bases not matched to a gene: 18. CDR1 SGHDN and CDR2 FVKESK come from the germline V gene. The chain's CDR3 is CASSHDLWGGSTGEQYF. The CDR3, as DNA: TGTGCCAGCAGCCACGACCTCTGGGGGGGGTCGACCGGTGAGCAGTACTTC. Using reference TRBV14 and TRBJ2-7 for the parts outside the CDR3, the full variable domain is EAGVTQFPSHSVIEKGQTVTLRCDPISGHDNLYWYRRVMGKEIKFLLHFVKESKQDESGMPNNRFLAERTGGTYSTLKVQPAELEDSGVYFCASSHDLWGGSTGEQYFGPGTRLTVT.

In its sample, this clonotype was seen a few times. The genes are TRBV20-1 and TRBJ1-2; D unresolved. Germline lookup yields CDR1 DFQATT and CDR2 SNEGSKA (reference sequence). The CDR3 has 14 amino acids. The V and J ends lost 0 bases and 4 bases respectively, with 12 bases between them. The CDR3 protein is CSARDRALGYGYTF. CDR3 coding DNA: TGCAGTGCTAGAGATCGGGCGTTGGGCTATGGCTACACCTTC.

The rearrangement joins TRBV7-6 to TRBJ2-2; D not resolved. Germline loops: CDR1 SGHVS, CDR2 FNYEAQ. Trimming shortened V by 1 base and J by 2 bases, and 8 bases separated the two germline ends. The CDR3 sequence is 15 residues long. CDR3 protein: CASSLGAENTGELFF. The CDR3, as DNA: TGTGCCAGCAGCTTAGGTGCAGAAAACACCGGGGAGCTGTTTTTT.

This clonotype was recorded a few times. The CDR3 DNA reads TGTGCCAGCAGCCTTACCGGGACAGGGGACTATGGCTACACCTTC. Its translation: CASSLTGTGDYGYTF. The chain employs TRBV9 and TRBJ1-2; TRBD1 matches 10 bases. The ends lost 4 bases at V and 3 bases at J; junction bases unmatched: 6. Germline V gene lookup returns CDR1 SGDLS and CDR2 YYNGEE. The CDR3 has 15 amino acids.

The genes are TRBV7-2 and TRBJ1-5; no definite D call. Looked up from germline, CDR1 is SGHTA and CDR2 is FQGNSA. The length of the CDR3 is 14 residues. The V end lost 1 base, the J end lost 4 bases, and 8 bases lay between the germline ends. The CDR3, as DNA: TGTGCCAGCAGCTTAGGCCCGGGGAATCAGCCCCAGCATTTT. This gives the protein CASSLGPGNQPQHF. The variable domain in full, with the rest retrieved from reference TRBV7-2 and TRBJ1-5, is GAGVSQSPSNKVTEKGKDVELRCDPISGHTALYWYRQSLGQGLEFLIYFQGNSAPDKSGLPSDRFSAERTGGSVSTLTIQRTQQEDSAVYLCASSLGPGNQPQHFGDGTRLSIL.

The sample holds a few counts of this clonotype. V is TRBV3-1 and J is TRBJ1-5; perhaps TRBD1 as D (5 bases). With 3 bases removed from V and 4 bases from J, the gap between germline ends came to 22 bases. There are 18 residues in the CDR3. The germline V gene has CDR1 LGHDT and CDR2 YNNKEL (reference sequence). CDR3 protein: CASSQTLGPRGGNQPQHF. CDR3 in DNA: TGTGCCAGCAGCCAGACCCTGGGCCCTAGGGGAGGAAATCAGCCCCAGCATTTT.

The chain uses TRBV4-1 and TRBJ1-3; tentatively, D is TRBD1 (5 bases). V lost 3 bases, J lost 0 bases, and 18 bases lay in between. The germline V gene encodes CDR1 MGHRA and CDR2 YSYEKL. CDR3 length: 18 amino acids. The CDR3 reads CASSQNGAGIFSGNTIYF. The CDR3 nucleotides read TGCGCCAGCAGCCAGAACGGGGCAGGGATATTCTCTGGAAACACCATATATTTT.

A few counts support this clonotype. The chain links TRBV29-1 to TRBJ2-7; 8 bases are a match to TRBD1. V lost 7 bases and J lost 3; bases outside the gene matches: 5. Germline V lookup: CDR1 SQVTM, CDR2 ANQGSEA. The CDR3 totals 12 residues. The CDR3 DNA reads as TGCAGCGCCCTGGGACAGGACTACGAGCAGTACGTC. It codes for CSALGQDYEQYV.

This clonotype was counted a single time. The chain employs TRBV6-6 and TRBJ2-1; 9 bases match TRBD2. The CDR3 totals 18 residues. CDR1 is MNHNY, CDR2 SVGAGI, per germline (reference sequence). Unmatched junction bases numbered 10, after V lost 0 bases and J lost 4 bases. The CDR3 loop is CASSYSSLAGTGYNEQFF. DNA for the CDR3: TGTGCCAGCAGTTACTCCTCTCTAGCGGGGACCGGTTACAATGAGCAGTTCTTC.

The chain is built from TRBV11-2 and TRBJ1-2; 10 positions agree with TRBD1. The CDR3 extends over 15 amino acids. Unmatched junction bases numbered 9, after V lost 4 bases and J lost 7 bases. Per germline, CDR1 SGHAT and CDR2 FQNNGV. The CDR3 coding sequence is TGTGCCAGCAGCTCCACGACAGGGGGCGGCTCTGGCTACACCTTC. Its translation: CASSSTTGGGSGYTF. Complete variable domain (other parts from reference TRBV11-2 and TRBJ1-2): EAGVAQSPRYKIIEKRQSVAFWCNPISGHATLYWYQQILGQGPKLLIQFQNNGVVDDSQLPKDRFSAERLKGVDSTLKIQPAKLEDSAVYLCASSSTTGGGSGYTFGSGTRLTVV.

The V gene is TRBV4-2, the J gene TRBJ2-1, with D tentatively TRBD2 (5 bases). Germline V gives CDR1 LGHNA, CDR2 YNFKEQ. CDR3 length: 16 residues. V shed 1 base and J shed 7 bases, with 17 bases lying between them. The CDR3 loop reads CASSQVAAYGVNEQFF. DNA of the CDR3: TGTGCCAGCAGCCAAGTTGCGGCATACGGGGTAAATGAGCAGTTCTTC.

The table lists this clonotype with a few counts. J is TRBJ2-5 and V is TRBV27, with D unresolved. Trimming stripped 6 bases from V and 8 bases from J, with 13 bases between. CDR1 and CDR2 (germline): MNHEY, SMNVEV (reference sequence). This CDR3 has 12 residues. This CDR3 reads CASRDPRHTQYF. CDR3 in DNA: TGTGCCAGCAGAGATCCACGGCATACCCAGTACTTC.

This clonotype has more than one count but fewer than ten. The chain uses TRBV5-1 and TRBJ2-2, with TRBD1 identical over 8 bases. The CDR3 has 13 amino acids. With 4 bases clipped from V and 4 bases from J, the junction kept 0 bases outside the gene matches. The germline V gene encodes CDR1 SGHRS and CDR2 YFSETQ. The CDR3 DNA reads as TGCGCCAGCAGCACAGGGGGCACCGGGGAGCTGTTTTTT. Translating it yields CASSTGGTGELFF.

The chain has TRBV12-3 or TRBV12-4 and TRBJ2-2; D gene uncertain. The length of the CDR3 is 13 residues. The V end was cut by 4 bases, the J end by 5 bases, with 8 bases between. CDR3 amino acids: CASSSYPTGELFF. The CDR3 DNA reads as TGTGCCAGCAGTTCCTACCCGACCGGGGAGCTGTTTTTT.

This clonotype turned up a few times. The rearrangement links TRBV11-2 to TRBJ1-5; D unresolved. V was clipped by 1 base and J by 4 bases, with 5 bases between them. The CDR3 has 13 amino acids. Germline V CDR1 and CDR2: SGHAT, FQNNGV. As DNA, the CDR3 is TGTGCCAGCAGCTTAGGGCCTAATCAGCCCCAGCATTTT. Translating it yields CASSLGPNQPQHF.

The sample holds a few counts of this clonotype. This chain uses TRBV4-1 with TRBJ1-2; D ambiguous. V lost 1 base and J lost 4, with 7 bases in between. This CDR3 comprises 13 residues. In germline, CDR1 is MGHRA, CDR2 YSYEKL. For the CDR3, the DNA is TGCGCCAGCAGCCAAGGGTCCATCTATGGCTACACCTTC. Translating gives CASSQGSIYGYTF.

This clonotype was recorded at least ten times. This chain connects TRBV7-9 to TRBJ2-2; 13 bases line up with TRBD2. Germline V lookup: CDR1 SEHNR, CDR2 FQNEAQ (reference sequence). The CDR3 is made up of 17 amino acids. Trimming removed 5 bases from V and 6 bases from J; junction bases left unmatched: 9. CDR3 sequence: CASSAPTSGGASGELFF. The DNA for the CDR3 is TGTGCCAGCAGCGCCCCAACTAGCGGGGGGGCCTCCGGGGAGCTGTTTTTT.

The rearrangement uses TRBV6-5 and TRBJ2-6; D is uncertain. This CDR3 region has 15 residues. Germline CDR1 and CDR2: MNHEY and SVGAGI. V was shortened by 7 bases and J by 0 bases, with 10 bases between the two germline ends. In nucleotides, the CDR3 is TGTGCCAGCAACCCAGACCCCTCTGGGGCCAACGTCCTGACTTTC. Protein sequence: CASNPDPSGANVLTF.